Shown below are 5 T cell receptor beta chains from a single sample sequenced in a study of T cell changes during pregnancy in multiple sclerosis. The data were produced by immunoSEQ multiplex PCR, yet TCRdb's version contains in-frame clones alone and is incomplete. The repertoire holds approximately 44,000 clones, with about 91% as singletons. The sample was CD4+ T cells from peripheral blood mononuclear cells, taken in the second trimester of pregnancy. All receptors come from a female donor in good health, enrolled as a control in a pregnancy study.

The J gene is TRBJ2-5, the V gene TRBV7-2, with a weak D call TRBD1 (6 bases). This CDR3 is 13 amino acids long. V gave up 5 bases and J gave up 5 bases, with 12 bases separating them. The germline CDR1 and CDR2 sequences are SGHTA and FQGNSA. CDR3 protein: CASSTTGWETQYF. In DNA form, the CDR3 reads TGTGCCAGCAGCACCACAGGGTGGGAGACCCAGTACTTC.

This rearrangement joins TRBV5-4 to TRBJ2-5; 9 nucleotides align to TRBD1. The trim removed 3 bases at V and 4 bases at J, leaving 4 bases unmatched. CDR3 length: 14 residues. Germline V gene sequence: CDR1 SGHNT, CDR2 YYREEE (reference sequence). Here the CDR3 DNA reads TGTGCCAGCAGCTCACCGACAGGGGGAGAGACCCAGTACTTC. It translates to CASSSPTGGETQYF.

The rearrangement joins TRBV7-8 to TRBJ1-5; possibly TRBD1 for D (5 bases). The V gene's germline CDR1 is SGHVS and CDR2 FQNEAQ. Trimming shortened V by 5 bases and J by 4 bases, and 9 bases separated the two germline ends. The CDR3 runs to 13 residues. In DNA, the CDR3 is TGTGCCAGCAGCGCCCAGGGAAATCAGCCCCAGCATTTT. It is translated as CASSAQGNQPQHF. The full variable domain, completed using reference TRBV7-8 and TRBJ1-5, is GAGVSQSPRYKVAKRGQDVALRCDPISGHVSLFWYQQALGQGPEFLTYFQNEAQLDKSGLPSDRFFAERPEGSVSTLKIQRTQQEDSAVYLCASSAQGNQPQHFGDGTRLSIL.

CDR3 sequence: CSVFSFYGYTF. The CDR3 DNA sequence: TGCAGCGTTTTCTCTTTCTATGGCTACACCTTC. This chain connects TRBV29-1 to TRBJ1-2; no clear D. This CDR3 is built from 11 residues. V lost 5 bases and J lost 4, with 8 bases in between. Germline-derived CDR1 and CDR2 are SQVTM and ANQGSEA.

The chain has TRBV28 and TRBJ2-5, with D perhaps TRBD2 (5 bases). The assigned J gene may be wrong: the sequence end matches TRBJ2-7 better. The germline CDR1 and CDR2 sequences are MDHEN and SYDVKM. This CDR3 contains 13 residues. CDR3 bases: TGTGCCTCCCGGGATGTCCAAGCCTACGAGCAGTACTTC. Encoded protein: CASRDVQAYEQYF.